This T cell receptor beta chain appears in the sequencing data of a study of OX40 agonist ivuxolimab in advanced cancers. Sequencing used immunoSEQ multiplex PCR; TCRdb keeps in-frame clones, though not all of them. The data show tens of thousands of clones, around nine tenths seen once. V was trimmed by 0 bases and J by 2 bases, leaving 12 bases between them. Germline V gene data show CDR1 as SGHNT and CDR2 as YYREEE (reference sequence). The CDR3 loop spans 15 amino acids. This clone has just one count. Specimen: CD4+ or CD8+ T cells sorted from blood, collected in a trial of the OX40 agonist ivuxolimab. This TCR was sampled from an adult with an advanced solid tumor such as melanoma, head and neck, liver or kidney cancer. This rearrangement joins TRBV5-4 to TRBJ2-7; no clear D. The CDR3 is CASSLAAANPYEQYF. The DNA of the CDR3 is TGTGCCAGCAGCTTGGCGGCAGCTAATCCCTACGAGCAGTACTTC. The variable domain in full, completed from reference TRBV5-4 and TRBJ2-7, reads ETGVTQSPTHLIKTRGQQVTLRCSSQSGHNTVSWYQQALGQGPQFIFQYYREEENGRGNFPPRFSGLQFPNYSSELNVNALELDDSALYLCASSLAAANPYEQYFGPGTRLTVT.